The next 26 T cell receptor beta chains were all read from a single sample in a study of blood T cell repertoires in COVID-19. Generated by immunoSEQ multiplex PCR, the TCRdb table keeps only in-frame clones and is missing some. The sample lists about 260,000 clones, around 93% occurring once. Sequencing was performed on PBMCs or T cells enriched from blood (not recorded which). The receptor source for this set is a man between 40 and 49 years old who had been exposed to COVID-19.

CDR3 nucleotide sequence: TGTGCCATCAGTGAGGACAGGGGCATCACTGAAGCTTTCTTT. Translation gives CAISEDRGITEAFF. V gene TRBV10-3 combines with J gene TRBJ1-1, with 8 nucleotides matching TRBD1. The germline CDR1 and CDR2 sequences are ENHRY and SYGVKD. The CDR3 spans 14 residues. Trimming cost V 2 bases and J 4 bases; bases outside gene matches: 3.

This sequence joins TRBV9 and TRBJ1-1, with D perhaps TRBD1 (6 bases). The germline CDR1 and CDR2 sequences are SGDLS and YYNGEE. The V end was cut by 2 bases, the J end by 6 bases, with 11 bases between. There are 13 residues in the CDR3. The CDR3 DNA reads as TGTGCCAGCAGCGTCACAGGGAGTGCTGAAGCTTTCTTT. Protein sequence: CASSVTGSAEAFF.

The chain uses TRBV27 and TRBJ1-2, with 10 positions matching TRBD1. The germline gives CDR1 MNHEY, CDR2 SMNVEV (reference sequence). V dropped 6 bases and J dropped 6; count of bases not matched to a gene: 1. This CDR3 is built from 12 residues. CDR3 sequence reads: CASRTGGHGYTF. The CDR3 DNA follows: TGTGCCAGCAGGACAGGGGGCCATGGCTACACCTTC.

J is TRBJ1-1 and V is TRBV11-3, with TRBD1 matching 8 bases. Germline trimming cut 6 bases from V and 9 bases from J; bases unmatched to any gene: 12. Germline V gene data show CDR1 as SGHNT and CDR2 as YENEEA. The CDR3 is 14 residues long. CDR3 sequence (DNA): TGTGCCAGCAGGTTGACCGGGACAGGAATGAAAGCTTTCTTT. Translation gives CASRLTGTGMKAFF.

The sample holds a few counts of this clone. The chain recombines TRBV11-2 with TRBJ1-2; D perhaps matches TRBD1 (6 bases). Germline CDR1 reads SGHAT; CDR2 reads FQNNGV. Trimming stripped 0 bases from V and 3 bases from J, with 17 bases between. CDR3 length equals 17 residues. This chain's CDR3 is CASSLEVGTNADYGYTF. CDR3 in DNA: TGTGCCAGCAGCTTAGAGGTTGGGACAAATGCGGACTATGGCTACACCTTC.

J is TRBJ2-3 and V is TRBV2; 10 positions agree with TRBD2. This CDR3 has 15 amino acids. Per germline, CDR1 SNHLY and CDR2 FYNNEI. The trim removed 6 bases at V and 2 bases at J, leaving 5 bases unmatched. The chain's CDR3 is CASRPSGGFTDTQYF. As DNA, the CDR3 is TGTGCCAGCAGACCTAGCGGGGGTTTCACAGATACGCAGTATTTT.

This rearrangement joins TRBV30 to TRBJ1-6; TRBD1 aligns across 10 bases. Germline V CDR1 and CDR2: GTSNPN, SVGIG (reference sequence). There are 15 residues in the CDR3. J lost 6 bases, V lost 1 base, and 3 bases had no gene match. The CDR3 sequence is CAWSGQGAVNSPLHF. The CDR3 DNA sequence: TGTGCCTGGAGTGGACAGGGGGCTGTTAATTCACCCCTCCACTTT.

This clone was counted only a few times. The rearrangement uses TRBV5-1 and TRBJ2-1; 12 bases are shared with TRBD1. Trimming at V came to 0 bases and at J to 8 bases, leaving 3 bases not matched to a gene. The CDR3 runs 15 residues. CDR1 is SGHRS and CDR2 is YFSETQ in the germline V gene. CDR3 region: CASSLGDRGPDEQFF. In DNA form, the CDR3 reads TGCGCCAGCAGCTTGGGGGACAGGGGGCCGGATGAGCAGTTCTTC.

This clone has only one observation. The chain is built from TRBV7-3 and TRBJ2-1; 13 positions match TRBD2. Germline CDR1 SGHTA, CDR2 FQGTGA. This CDR3 region has 15 residues. Trimming removed 1 base from V and 9 bases from J; junction bases left unmatched: 3. This chain's CDR3 is CASSLRTSGSVEQFF. CDR3 coding DNA: TGTGCCAGCAGCTTAAGGACTAGCGGGAGTGTTGAGCAGTTCTTC.

The chain employs TRBV7-3 and TRBJ2-3, with D tentatively TRBD2 (5 bases). The length of the CDR3 is 19 residues. Deletions cut 1 base from V and 5 bases from J, with 25 bases between. CDR1 and CDR2 (germline): SGHTA, FQGTGA. In DNA, the CDR3 is TGTGCCAGCAGCTTAAAACGAGGGAGCCCGGGTGATGGTCGAGATACGCAGTATTTT. It translates to CASSLKRGSPGDGRDTQYF.

The V and J genes are TRBV27 and TRBJ2-1; no firm D call. V was cut by 11 bases and J by 0 bases, with 14 bases left in between. The V gene's germline CDR1 is MNHEY and CDR2 SMNVEV (reference sequence). The CDR3 is made up of 14 amino acids. The CDR3 nucleotides are TGTGCCTCTCGTCGTGGTAGCTCCTACAATGAGCAGTTCTTC. It translates to CASRRGSSYNEQFF.

The chain has TRBV7-2 and TRBJ2-7, with 8 bases lining up with TRBD2. The germline V gene encodes CDR1 SGHTA and CDR2 FQGNSA. This CDR3 region has 15 residues. V was pared by 1 base and J by 7 bases, with 9 bases of the junction left unmatched. The DNA of the CDR3 is TGTGCCAGCAGCTTAGTAGCCAGCGGGAGATCGGAGCAGTACTTC. Its translation: CASSLVASGRSEQYF. The whole variable domain, remainder taken from reference TRBV7-2 and TRBJ2-7, is GAGVSQSPSNKVTEKGKDVELRCDPISGHTALYWYRQSLGQGLEFLIYFQGNSAPDKSGLPSDRFSAERTGGSVSTLTIQRTQQEDSAVYLCASSLVASGRSEQYFGPGTRLTVT.

The chain employs TRBV5-1 and TRBJ2-7; 8 bases match TRBD1. CDR3 size: 15 residues. V lost 2 bases, J lost 5 bases, and 9 bases stayed unmatched. Germline assignment: CDR1 SGHRS and CDR2 YFSETQ. The CDR3 spells CASSFSGQALNEQYF. In nucleotides, the CDR3 is TGCGCCAGCAGCTTCTCGGGACAGGCACTTAACGAGCAGTACTTC.

The chain carries TRBV9 and TRBJ1-4, with D possibly TRBD1 on 5 matching bases. CDR1 and CDR2 from the germline V gene are SGDLS and YYNGEE. The CDR3 has 18 residues. The V gene lost 4 bases and the J gene lost 0 bases, with 19 bases spanning the gap. CDR3 nucleotides: TGTGCCAGCAGCCCCCTCGTTACCGTGACAGCAACTAATGAAAAACTGTTTTTT. This translates into CASSPLVTVTATNEKLFF. Looking up the rest from reference TRBV9 and TRBJ1-4 gives the full variable domain: DSGVTQTPKHLITATGQRVTLRCSPRSGDLSVYWYQQSLDQGLQFLIQYYNGEERAKGNILERFSAQQFPDLHSELNLSSLELGDSALYFCASSPLVTVTATNEKLFFGSGTQLSVL.

This rearrangement joins TRBV10-3 to TRBJ2-7; TRBD1 aligns across 8 bases. Germline trimming cut 5 bases from V and 0 bases from J; bases unmatched to any gene: 12. Germline CDR1 ENHRY, CDR2 SYGVKD. The CDR3 loop spans 17 amino acids. In DNA form, the CDR3 reads TGTGCCATCAGTACCGGGACAGGTCCTTCGAGCTCCTACGAGCAGTACTTC. Amino acid sequence: CAISTGTGPSSSYEQYF.

This clone has only a few counts. This rearrangement joins TRBV6-5 to TRBJ1-4, with a possible D match to TRBD1 (6 bases). V was clipped by 2 bases and J by 5 bases, with 12 bases between them. CDR1 is MNHEY and CDR2 is SVGAGI in the germline V gene. This CDR3 has 15 amino acids. CDR3 DNA sequence: TGTGCCAGCAGTTACGGCAGGGGAAGAAATGAAAAACTGTTTTTT. It translates to CASSYGRGRNEKLFF.

This sequence joins TRBV19 and TRBJ1-6; 7 bases line up with TRBD1. Germline CDR1 LNHDA, CDR2 SQIVND (reference sequence). CDR3 length: 16 residues. V gave up 4 bases and J gave up 7 bases; unmatched junction bases: 10. In DNA form, the CDR3 reads TGTGCCAGTAGTACCAGGGGGTTTCGGATGAATTCACCCCTCCACTTT. It encodes CASSTRGFRMNSPLHF.

The rearrangement joins TRBV30 to TRBJ1-2; D is undetermined. CDR3 length equals 13 residues. CDR1 is GTSNPN, CDR2 SVGIG, per germline (reference sequence). V lost 1 base and J 3 bases, leaving 9 bases between the germline ends. The CDR3 spells CAWSEQSYYGYTF. The CDR3 DNA sequence: TGTGCCTGGAGTGAACAGAGCTACTATGGCTACACCTTC.

This sequence joins TRBV6-5 and TRBJ2-1; 9 positions agree with TRBD2. V was pared by 3 bases and J by 8 bases, with 5 bases of the junction left unmatched. Germline V gene sequence: CDR1 MNHEY, CDR2 SVGAGI. The CDR3 extends over 14 amino acids. The DNA for the CDR3 is TGTGCCAGCAGTTATGGGACTAGCAACTATGAGCAGTTCTTC. Amino acid sequence: CASSYGTSNYEQFF.

The chain carries TRBV5-8 and TRBJ2-1; D is perhaps TRBD1 (5 bases). The germline V gene has CDR1 SGHTS and CDR2 YDEGEE. The V end lost 0 bases, the J end lost 9 bases, and 16 bases lay between the germline ends. The CDR3 totals 15 residues. The CDR3 sequence is CASSLGAGRDSEQFF. For the CDR3, the DNA is TGTGCCAGCAGCTTGGGGGCAGGGCGAGATAGTGAGCAGTTCTTC.

V usage is TRBV9 and J usage is TRBJ1-2; TRBD1 is a possible D gene (5 bases). The CDR3 totals 16 residues. V was shortened by 0 bases and J by 4 bases, with 16 bases between the two germline ends. The germline V gene encodes CDR1 SGDLS and CDR2 YYNGEE. This CDR3 reads CASSVDPGQGGYGYTF. The CDR3 coding sequence is TGTGCCAGCAGCGTAGACCCAGGGCAGGGCGGCTATGGCTACACCTTC.

This chain uses TRBV12-3 or TRBV12-4 with TRBJ2-2, with 8 bases matching TRBD1. V shed 5 bases and J 7 bases; nucleotides not matched to a gene: 3. The CDR3 has 13 amino acids. The CDR3 DNA is TGTGCCAGCAGTCGAACAGGGGGCGGGGAGCTGTTTTTT. Its translation: CASSRTGGGELFF.

The chain combines TRBV3-1 (or the pseudogene TRBV3-2) with TRBJ2-2; 7 positions match TRBD1. Germline V CDR1 and CDR2: LGHDT, YNNKEL (reference sequence). Trimming took 6 bases from V and 4 from J; bases not matched to a gene: 8. The CDR3 length is 15 residues. As DNA, the CDR3 is TGTGCCAGCAGGCCAGAAGGGGGCCGCACCGGGGAGCTGTTTTTT. This codes for CASRPEGGRTGELFF.

V gene TRBV29-1 combines with J gene TRBJ2-1, with D possibly being TRBD1 (5 bases). Trimming removed 4 bases at V and 3 bases at J, with 16 bases between. The CDR3 runs to 15 residues. Germline values: CDR1 SQVTM, CDR2 ANQGSEA. The chain's CDR3 is CSVGDLRELYNEQFF. The CDR3 nucleotides are TGCAGCGTTGGGGATCTCAGGGAACTCTACAATGAGCAGTTCTTC.

There are a few counts of this clone. The chain has TRBV5-1 and TRBJ2-1, with 11 bases matching TRBD2. The CDR3 length is 16 residues. Germline V gene lookup returns CDR1 SGHRS and CDR2 YFSETQ. V shed 4 bases and J 3 bases; nucleotides not matched to a gene: 6. The CDR3 nucleotides are TGCGCCAGCAGCCTCAATAGCGGGAGGGGCTACAATGAGCAGTTCTTC. It is translated as CASSLNSGRGYNEQFF.

The chain couples TRBV20-1 to TRBJ2-2; TRBD2 agrees at 15 bases. The ends lost 3 bases at V and 5 bases at J; junction bases unmatched: 4. The CDR3 extends over 16 amino acids. Per germline, CDR1 DFQATT and CDR2 SNEGSKA (reference sequence). The CDR3 loop is CSASDGLAGGTGELFF. The CDR3 DNA follows: TGCAGTGCTAGTGACGGACTAGCGGGAGGGACCGGGGAGCTGTTTTTT.